There are a few counts of the clone carrying this T cell receptor (beta chain). Germline CDR1 and CDR2: SEHNR and FQNEAQ (reference sequence). This CDR3 has 15 amino acids. Trimming shortened V by 3 bases and J by 2 bases, and 11 bases separated the two germline ends. This sample is drawn from a study of blood T cell repertoires in COVID-19. Overall study context: The samples span acute and convalescent COVID-19 from the United States, Italy and Spain. Nucleic acid was either cDNA or gDNA, and it came from T cells, B-cell-depleted T cells, or PBMCs.

This table comes from immunoSEQ multiplex PCR, and its TCRdb copy is limited to in-frame clones, with some not included. The sample has some 140,000 clones, about four fifths seen once. The sequencing sample was made of peripheral blood. The clonotype comes from a man at least 80 years old with acute or convalescent COVID-19. The V gene is TRBV7-9, the J gene TRBJ1-3; no reliable D call. The CDR3 sequence is CASSLGTHPGNTIYF. For the CDR3, the DNA is TGTGCCAGCAGCTTGGGCACTCACCCTGGAAACACCATATATTTT.